This passage covers 31 T cell receptor beta chains from one sample sequenced in a study of blood T cells in healthy people across ages. Primers used in a second PCR of roughly 7 to 11 cycles were a sample-barcoded 5' primer and a J-beta primer mix. TCRdb re-derived calls from the 5' RACE reads in MiXCR, one entry per CDR3 protein. The data contain about 1.4 million distinct CDR3 sequences, around 55% of them seen just once; the ten biggest clones take up roughly 7%. Sequences were obtained from blood. The receptors come from a man aged 18-30 years in good health.

This clonotype was counted only a few times. The chain carries TRBV10-1 and TRBJ2-1; 7 bases line up with TRBD2. Germline CDR1 and CDR2: WNHNN and SYGVQD (reference sequence). Trimming at V came to 4 bases and at J to 5 bases, leaving 5 bases not matched to a gene. The CDR3 consists of 14 residues. The CDR3 bases are TGCGCCAGCAGTGCCCCCGGGACTAACAATGAGCAGTTCTTC. Its protein is CASSAPGTNNEQFF.

This clonotype was counted once. V is TRBV3-1 and J is TRBJ2-7; a possible D gene is TRBD1 (5 bases). This CDR3 comprises 15 residues. V was clipped by 0 bases and J by 2 bases, with 11 bases between them. Germline CDR1 and CDR2: LGHDT and YNNKEL (reference sequence). The CDR3 loop reads CASSQDWQGTYEQYF. CDR3 bases: TGTGCCAGCAGCCAAGATTGGCAGGGCACCTACGAGCAGTACTTC.

This clonotype was detected only a few times. The rearrangement links TRBV12-3 or TRBV12-4 to TRBJ2-7, with a possible D match to TRBD1 (5 bases). Trimming removed 5 bases from V and 5 bases from J, with 19 bases in between. This CDR3 region has 15 residues. The CDR3 sequence is CASSPGRANGDEQYF. CDR3 in DNA: TGTGCCAGCAGTCCTGGCAGGGCCAATGGGGACGAGCAGTACTTC.

The rearrangement joins TRBV20-1 to TRBJ2-5, with TRBD2 as a possible D gene (7 bases). CDR1 DFQATT and CDR2 SNEGSKA come from the germline V gene (reference sequence). The CDR3 spans 15 residues. Trimming took 2 bases from V and 0 from J, leaving 13 bases between them. CDR3 in amino acids: CSARKAGADQETQYF. DNA for the CDR3: TGCAGTGCTAGAAAGGCGGGGGCCGACCAAGAGACCCAGTACTTC.

The V gene is TRBV4-3, the J gene TRBJ1-1, with D perhaps matching TRBD1 (6 bases). Trimming removed 4 bases at V and 4 bases at J, with 13 bases between. This CDR3 region has 14 residues. Germline V lookup: CDR1 LGHNA, CDR2 YSLEER. CDR3 in amino acids: CASSRGPGGTEAFF. CDR3 bases: TGCGCCAGCAGCCGGGGGCCGGGGGGCACTGAAGCTTTCTTT.

The chain recombines TRBV5-1 with TRBJ1-2, with D uncertain. V was cut by 4 bases and J by 5 bases, with 12 bases left in between. The CDR3 consists of 13 residues. CDR1 and CDR2 from the germline V gene are SGHRS and YFSETQ. The CDR3 nucleotides read TGCGCCAGCAGCCCAGGACTGACTTATGGCTACACCTTC. This translates into CASSPGLTYGYTF.

This clonotype was counted only a few times. The V and J genes are TRBV29-1 and TRBJ2-6; 7 nucleotides align to TRBD2. From germline, CDR1 is SQVTM and CDR2 ANQGSEA. The CDR3 sequence is 15 residues long. V dropped 7 bases and J dropped 1; count of bases not matched to a gene: 7. This chain's CDR3 is CSALIGGSGANVLTF. As DNA, the CDR3 is TGCAGCGCACTAATCGGGGGGTCTGGGGCCAACGTCCTGACTTTC.

The chain uses TRBV6-2 or TRBV6-3 and TRBJ2-3; 10 nucleotides agree with TRBD2. The length of the CDR3 is 14 residues. Trimming at V came to 10 bases and at J to 2 bases, leaving 6 bases not matched to a gene. Germline V gene lookup returns CDR1 MNHEY and CDR2 SVGEGT. The CDR3 bases are TGTGCCACCTTACTAGCGGGGATCACAGATACGCAGTATTTT. This gives the protein CATLLAGITDTQYF.

CDR3 coding DNA: TGCGCCAGCAGCCAAGGACAGGGGGTCCACGAGCAGTACTTC. It codes for CASSQGQGVHEQYF. The chain recombines TRBV5-1 with TRBJ2-5; 10 bases fit TRBD1. The tail of the sequence fits TRBJ2-7 better, so the J call may be wrong. The CDR3 is 14 amino acids. Germline V lookup: CDR1 SGHRS, CDR2 YFSETQ.

This clonotype was detected only once. CDR3 nucleotides: TGTGCCAGCAGTTTCACGGACAGGGGAAATCAGCCCCAGCATTTT. This sequence encodes CASSFTDRGNQPQHF. The gene calls are TRBV6-2 or TRBV6-3 and TRBJ1-5, with TRBD1 matching over 9 bases. V shed 4 bases, J shed 4 bases, and the junction held 5 bases outside the gene matches. Germline CDR1 reads MNHEY; CDR2 reads SVGEGT. The CDR3 sequence is 15 residues long.

The rearrangement links TRBV20-1 to TRBJ1-2; D possibly corresponds to TRBD1 (5 bases). The CDR3 totals 17 residues. The germline gives CDR1 DFQATT, CDR2 SNEGSKA (reference sequence). Trimming pared 0 bases from V and 1 base from J, leaving 18 bases between. CDR3 amino acids: CSARDGIWGLYNYGYTF. CDR3 in DNA: TGCAGTGCTAGAGATGGTATTTGGGGACTCTATAACTATGGCTACACCTTC.

Only a few counts were recorded for this clonotype. V usage is TRBV29-1 and J usage is TRBJ2-1, with D uncertain. The CDR3 totals 9 residues. V dropped 7 bases and J dropped 8 bases, with 6 bases sitting between them. From germline, CDR1 is SQVTM and CDR2 ANQGSEA. CDR3 coding DNA: TGCAGCGCAGGTTATGAGCAGTTCTTC. Translating gives CSAGYEQFF.

This clonotype was found a few times. J is TRBJ2-5 and V is TRBV7-2; D unclear. The J call may be mistaken, given a closer DNA end match to TRBJ2-7. This CDR3 comprises 15 residues. Germline CDR1 and CDR2: SGHTA and FQGNSA. The CDR3 region is CASSLPFQPAYEQYF. CDR3 bases: TGTGCCAGCAGCTTACCCTTTCAGCCCGCCTACGAGCAGTACTTC.

V and J are TRBV10-3 and TRBJ1-6; a possible D gene is TRBD1 (6 bases). The CDR3 sequence is 15 residues long. Germline CDR1 ENHRY, CDR2 SYGVKD. The V end lost 0 bases, the J end lost 5 bases, and 8 bases lay between the germline ends. CDR3 region: CAISESAGDNSPLHF. CDR3 DNA: TGTGCCATCAGTGAGTCGGCAGGGGATAATTCACCCCTCCACTTT.

This chain connects TRBV6-5 to TRBJ2-1; weak D call: TRBD1 (6 bases). Trimming removed 6 bases from V and 6 bases from J, with 15 bases in between. Germline V CDR1 and CDR2: MNHEY, SVGAGI. There are 14 residues in the CDR3. The CDR3 DNA follows: TGTGCCAGCAGCAAGCCGCAGGGGAGCAATGAGCAGTTCTTC. Amino acids: CASSKPQGSNEQFF.

The rearrangement links TRBV29-1 to TRBJ1-1; perhaps TRBD1 as D (6 bases). CDR3 size: 10 residues. Trimming took 6 bases from V and 11 from J, leaving 13 bases between them. CDR1 and CDR2 from the germline V gene are SQVTM and ANQGSEA. The CDR3 nucleotides read TGCAGCGTGGACCGGGACACGGCTTTCTTT. Translated: CSVDRDTAFF.

The chain links TRBV7-8 to TRBJ1-5, with 7 positions matching TRBD1. The V gene end was trimmed by 4 bases and the J gene end by 6 bases; junction bases not matched to a gene: 9. Germline assignment: CDR1 SGHVS and CDR2 FQNEAQ. This CDR3 is built from 15 residues. The CDR3 sequence is CASSSNRGSGQPQHF. The CDR3 DNA reads as TGTGCCAGCAGCTCTAACAGGGGCAGCGGTCAGCCCCAGCATTTT.

This clonotype was counted between two and nine times. The chain recombines TRBV6-6 with TRBJ1-2; D remains unclear. Germline V gene sequence: CDR1 MNHNY, CDR2 SVGAGI (reference sequence). The V and J ends lost 0 bases and 6 bases respectively, with 20 bases between them. This CDR3 contains 17 residues. CDR3 residues: CASSYSKEARREHGYTF. CDR3 sequence (DNA): TGTGCCAGCAGTTACTCTAAAGAGGCACGACGGGAGCATGGCTACACCTTC.

The table lists this clonotype with a few counts. This chain links TRBV7-2 with TRBJ2-7; TRBD2 agrees at 7 bases. Per the germline V gene, CDR1 is SGHTA and CDR2 is FQGNSA. The CDR3 sequence is 15 residues long. J gave up 5 bases and V 0 bases, and 7 bases lay outside the gene matches. CDR3 region: CASSLAGGSGDEQYF. The CDR3, as DNA: TGTGCCAGCAGCTTAGCGGGCGGGAGCGGCGACGAGCAGTACTTC.

This chain joins TRBV20-1 and TRBJ2-1, with 7 bases that match TRBD1. This CDR3 is 14 amino acids long. V was clipped by 6 bases and J by 6 bases; unmatched bases: 11. Looked up from germline, CDR1 is DFQATT and CDR2 is SNEGSKA (reference sequence). For the CDR3, the DNA is TGCAGTGCCCCTAGACAGGGTCAACTCAATGAGCAGTTCTTC. Translating it yields CSAPRQGQLNEQFF.

The gene calls are TRBV6-5 and TRBJ2-7, with D hard to call. V was pared by 6 bases and J by 4 bases, with 10 bases between. This CDR3 has 12 amino acids. The germline CDR1 and CDR2 sequences are MNHEY and SVGAGI. Written as DNA, the CDR3 is TGTGCCAGCAGAGCCCGAGTATACGAGCAGTACTTC. It encodes CASRARVYEQYF.

The rearrangement uses TRBV5-5 and TRBJ2-5; D is unclear. V lost 4 bases and J 4 bases, leaving 20 bases between the germline ends. CDR1 SGHKS and CDR2 YYEKEE come from the germline V gene (reference sequence). CDR3 size: 16 residues. CDR3 nucleotides: TGTGCCAGCAGCCCCCCCCCTAACTATAACCTAGAGACCCAGTACTTC. It encodes CASSPPPNYNLETQYF.

V usage is TRBV6-1 and J usage is TRBJ2-7, with TRBD2 matching over 13 bases. The CDR3 runs to 16 residues. The ends lost 4 bases at V and 0 bases at J; junction bases unmatched: 3. Germline loops: CDR1 MNHNS, CDR2 SASEGT. The CDR3 loop is CASSVLAGGSSYEQYF. The DNA of the CDR3 is TGTGCCAGCAGTGTACTAGCGGGAGGGAGCTCCTACGAGCAGTACTTC.

The chain joins TRBV4-2 to TRBJ2-4, with 8 positions matching TRBD2. Losses at the gene ends were 4 bases for V and 13 bases for J; bases not matched to a gene: 12. Germline-derived CDR1 and CDR2 are LGHNA and YNFKEQ. This CDR3 is 14 amino acids long. CDR3 nucleotide sequence: TGTGCCAGCAGCCCGCCGAGTGAGGGCGGGGGGCAGTACTTC. This sequence encodes CASSPPSEGGGQYF.

This clonotype was counted between two and nine times. The genes are TRBV25-1 and TRBJ2-7; D not certain. Germline CDR1 MGHDK, CDR2 SYGVNS. Trimming cost V 1 base and J 8 bases, with 3 bases left between them. The length of the CDR3 is 10 residues. CDR3 amino acids: CASSESKQYF. CDR3 nucleotides: TGTGCCAGCAGTGAATCTAAGCAGTACTTC.

The chain is built from TRBV20-1 and TRBJ2-1, with TRBD2 identical over 13 bases. Per germline, CDR1 DFQATT and CDR2 SNEGSKA (reference sequence). The length of the CDR3 is 16 residues. V lost 1 base and J lost 3; bases outside the gene matches: 3. The CDR3 region has the DNA TGCAGTGCTAGAGCTAGGACTAGCGGGAGCTACAATGAGCAGTTCTTC. Translating it yields CSARARTSGSYNEQFF.

The chain recombines TRBV5-1 with TRBJ2-7; 9 bases are a match to TRBD1. Germline V gene lookup returns CDR1 SGHRS and CDR2 YFSETQ. This CDR3 comprises 15 residues. Trimming took 2 bases from V and 6 from J; bases not matched to a gene: 9. CDR3 in DNA: TGCGCCAGCAGCTTAGTAACGGGACAGGGCGGCGAGCAGTACTTC. Protein: CASSLVTGQGGEQYF.

The CDR3 spells CASRVAESSYNEQFF. Written as DNA, the CDR3 is TGTGCCAGCAGGGTGGCGGAGAGCTCCTACAATGAGCAGTTCTTC. The chain combines TRBV11-1 with TRBJ2-1; unclear D gene. Germline loops: CDR1 SGHAT, CDR2 FQDESV (reference sequence). V shed 6 bases and J shed 0 bases, with 12 bases lying between them. The CDR3 runs 15 residues.

This clonotype was found a few times. The chain combines TRBV20-1 with TRBJ2-2, with D possibly matching TRBD2 (6 bases). Germline V gene sequence: CDR1 DFQATT, CDR2 SNEGSKA (reference sequence). Trimming stripped 4 bases from V and 4 bases from J, with 13 bases between. The CDR3 consists of 14 residues. The chain's CDR3 is CSAKAPGGTGELFF. As DNA, the CDR3 is TGCAGTGCTAAAGCGCCCGGGGGCACCGGGGAGCTGTTTTTT.

This clonotype occurred a few times. The chain joins TRBV29-1 to TRBJ2-1; D is tentatively TRBD1 or TRBD2 (5 bases each). V lost 3 bases and J lost 9, with 18 bases in between. CDR3 length equals 14 residues. Per the germline V gene, CDR1 is SQVTM and CDR2 is ANQGSEA. The CDR3: CSVDVTGTLGEQFF. In DNA form, the CDR3 reads TGCAGCGTTGATGTTACCGGGACCTTGGGTGAGCAGTTCTTC.

The chain employs TRBV25-1 and TRBJ2-4; D not certain. The DNA matches TRBJ2-7 better at its end, which makes the J call doubtful. Germline V CDR1 and CDR2: MGHDK, SYGVNS. The length of the CDR3 is 14 residues. DNA for the CDR3: TGTGCCAGCAGTGTGACATTGAATCACTACGAGCAGTACTTC. Its protein is CASSVTLNHYEQYF.